The TCR beta chain under discussion was sequenced for a study of shared clonotypes between healthy human individuals. V was pared by 3 bases and J by 7 bases, with 10 bases of the junction left unmatched. This CDR3 is built from 16 residues. Germline lookup yields CDR1 GTSNPN and CDR2 SVGIG (reference sequence). Donors were healthy HIV-negative adults without recent acute infections or vaccinations. Here immunoSEQ multiplex PCR was the method, and the copy in TCRdb shows in-frame clones only, minus some. The data hold 2.3 million or so clones, with over 85% observed a single time. The genes are TRBV30 and TRBJ1-6; 9 nucleotides agree with TRBD1. This TCR derives from a young man in good health. Some clones in this sample may be carry-over from other donors' samples. The sequenced sample was naive CD4+ T cells from PBMCs. Noted subset: CD45RA+ positively selected. In nucleotides, the CDR3 is TGTGCCTGGAGGAGATTGTGGGACAGGGTCAATTCACCCCTCCACTTT. Its protein product is CAWRRLWDRVNSPLHF.